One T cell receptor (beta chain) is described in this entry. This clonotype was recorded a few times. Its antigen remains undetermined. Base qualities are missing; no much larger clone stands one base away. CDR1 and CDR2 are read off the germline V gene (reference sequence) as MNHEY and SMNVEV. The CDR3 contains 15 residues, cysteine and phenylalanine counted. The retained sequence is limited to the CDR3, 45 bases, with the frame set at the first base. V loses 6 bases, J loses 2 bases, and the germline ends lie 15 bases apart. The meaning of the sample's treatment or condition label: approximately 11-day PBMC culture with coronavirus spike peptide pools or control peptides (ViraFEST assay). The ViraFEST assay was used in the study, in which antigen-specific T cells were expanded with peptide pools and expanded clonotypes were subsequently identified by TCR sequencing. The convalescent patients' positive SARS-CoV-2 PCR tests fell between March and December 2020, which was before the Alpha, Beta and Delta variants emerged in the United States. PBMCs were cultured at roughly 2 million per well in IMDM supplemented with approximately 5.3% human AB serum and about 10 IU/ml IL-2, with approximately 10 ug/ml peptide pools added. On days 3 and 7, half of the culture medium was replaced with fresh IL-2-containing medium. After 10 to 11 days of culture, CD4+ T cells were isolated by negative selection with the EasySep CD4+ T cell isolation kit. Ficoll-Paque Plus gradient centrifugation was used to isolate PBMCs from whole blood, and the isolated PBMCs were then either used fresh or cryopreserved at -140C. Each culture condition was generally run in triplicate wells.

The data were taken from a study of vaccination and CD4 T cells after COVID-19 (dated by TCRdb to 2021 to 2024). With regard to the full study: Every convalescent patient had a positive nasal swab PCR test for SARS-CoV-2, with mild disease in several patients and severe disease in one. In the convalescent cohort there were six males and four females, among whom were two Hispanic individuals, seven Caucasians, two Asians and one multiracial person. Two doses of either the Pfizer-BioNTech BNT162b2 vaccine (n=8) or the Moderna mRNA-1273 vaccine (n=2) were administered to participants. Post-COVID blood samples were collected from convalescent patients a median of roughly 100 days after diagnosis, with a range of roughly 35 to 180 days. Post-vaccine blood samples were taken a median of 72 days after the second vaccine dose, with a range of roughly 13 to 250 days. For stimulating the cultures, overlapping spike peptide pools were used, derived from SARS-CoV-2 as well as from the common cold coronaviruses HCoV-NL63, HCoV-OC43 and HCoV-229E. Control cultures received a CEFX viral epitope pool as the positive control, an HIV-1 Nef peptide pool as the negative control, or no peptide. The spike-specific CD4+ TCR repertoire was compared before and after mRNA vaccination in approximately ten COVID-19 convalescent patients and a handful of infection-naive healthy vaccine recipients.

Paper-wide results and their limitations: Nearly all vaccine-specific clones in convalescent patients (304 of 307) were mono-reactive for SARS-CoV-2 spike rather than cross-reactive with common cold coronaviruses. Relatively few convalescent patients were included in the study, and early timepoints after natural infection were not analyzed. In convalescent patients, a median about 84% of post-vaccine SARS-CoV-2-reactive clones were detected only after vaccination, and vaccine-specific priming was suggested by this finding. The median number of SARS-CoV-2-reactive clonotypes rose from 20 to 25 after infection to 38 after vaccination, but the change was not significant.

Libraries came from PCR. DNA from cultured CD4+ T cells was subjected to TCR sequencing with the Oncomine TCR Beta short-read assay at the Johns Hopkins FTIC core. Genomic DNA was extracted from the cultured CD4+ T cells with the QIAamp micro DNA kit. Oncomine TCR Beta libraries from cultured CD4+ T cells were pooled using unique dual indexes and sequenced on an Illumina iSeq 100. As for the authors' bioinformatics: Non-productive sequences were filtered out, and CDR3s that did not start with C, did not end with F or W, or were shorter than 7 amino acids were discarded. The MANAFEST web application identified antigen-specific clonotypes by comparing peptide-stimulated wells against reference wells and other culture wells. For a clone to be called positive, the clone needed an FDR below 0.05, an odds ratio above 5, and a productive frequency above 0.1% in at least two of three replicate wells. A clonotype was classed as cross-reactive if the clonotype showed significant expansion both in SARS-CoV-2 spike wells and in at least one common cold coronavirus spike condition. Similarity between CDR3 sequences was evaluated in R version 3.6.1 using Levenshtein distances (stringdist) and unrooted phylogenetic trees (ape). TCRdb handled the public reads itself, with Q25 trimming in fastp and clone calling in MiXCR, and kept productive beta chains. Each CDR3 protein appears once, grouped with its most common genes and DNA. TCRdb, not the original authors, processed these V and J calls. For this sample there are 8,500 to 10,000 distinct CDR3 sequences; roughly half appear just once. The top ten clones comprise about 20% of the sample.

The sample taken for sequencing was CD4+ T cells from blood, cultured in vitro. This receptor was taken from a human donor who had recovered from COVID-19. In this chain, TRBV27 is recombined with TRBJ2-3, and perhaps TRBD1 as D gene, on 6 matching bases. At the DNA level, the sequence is TGTGCCAGCAGGCCTAGACAGGCCGCCACAGATACGCAGTATTTT. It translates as CASRPRQAATDTQYF.